Listed below are T cell receptor beta chains from one sample, sequenced in a study of PD-1 blockade in mismatch repair-deficient tumors. TCRdb's table, derived via immunoSEQ multiplex PCR, lists solely in-frame clones and lacks some. The sample holds 12,000 to 15,000 clones, roughly 88% seen once. The source material was PBMCs, sampled less than 15 weeks after starting pembrolizumab. All receptors come from an adult with mismatch repair-deficient cancer. The CDR3 runs from the conserved cysteine through the conserved F or W. Fields, in order: D gene, V gene, CDR3 length, clone size, J gene, CDR3 protein, CDR3 DNA. The D gene is left open where the match is weak. Clone size is given for some rows only: seen once, a few or many times, or a class if the clone is expanded.

D: TRBD2; V: TRBV29-1; length: 16; size: -; J: TRBJ2-2; CDR3: CSAGIDGLAGFGELFF; DNA: TGCAGCGCCGGGATAGATGGGCTAGCGGGTTTTGGGGAGCTGTTTTTT
D: TRBD1; V: TRBV5-1; length: 16; size: -; J: TRBJ2-3; CDR3: CASSPGQGAGTDTQYF; DNA: TGCGCCAGCAGCCCCGGACAGGGGGCGGGTACAGATACGCAGTATTTT
D: -; V: TRBV19; length: 15; size: -; J: TRBJ2-1; CDR3: CASSLLTGGDNEQFF; DNA: TGTGCCAGTAGCCTACTTACAGGGGGGGACAATGAGCAGTTCTTC
D: TRBD1; V: TRBV11-1; length: 13; size: -; J: TRBJ2-7; CDR3: CASRGQGADEQYF; DNA: TGTGCCAGCCGAGGACAGGGGGCCGACGAGCAGTACTTC
D: TRBD1; V: TRBV19; length: 14; size: -; J: TRBJ2-3; CDR3: CASRDQGAGGTQYF; DNA: TGTGCCAGTAGGGACCAGGGGGCCGGGGGTACGCAGTATTTT
D: -; V: TRBV6-4; length: 14; size: -; J: TRBJ1-1; CDR3: CASSVSELNTEAFF; DNA: TGTGCCAGCAGTGTTTCCGAGCTTAACACTGAAGCTTTCTTT
D: -; V: TRBV11-2; length: 13; size: -; J: TRBJ2-2; CDR3: CASSSPFTGELFF; DNA: TGTGCCAGCAGCTCCCCGTTCACCGGGGAGCTGTTTTTT
D: -; V: TRBV4-2; length: 15; size: -; J: TRBJ1-6; CDR3: CASSQVMQGNSPLHF; DNA: TGTGCCAGCAGCCAAGTGATGCAGGGGAATTCACCCCTCCACTTT
D: -; V: TRBV27; length: 15; size: -; J: TRBJ2-5; CDR3: CASKQRLGAEETQYF; DNA: TGTGCCAGCAAACAAAGATTAGGGGCAGAAGAGACCCAGTACTTC
D: -; V: TRBV28; length: 17; size: -; J: TRBJ1-6; CDR3: CASSLKTPYSYNSPLHF; DNA: TGTGCCAGCAGTTTAAAGACACCCTACTCCTATAATTCACCCCTCCACTTT
D: -; V: TRBV6-6; length: 13; size: -; J: TRBJ1-6; CDR3: CASPWGENSPLHF; DNA: TGTGCCAGCCCGTGGGGAGAGAATTCACCCCTCCACTTT
D: TRBD1; V: TRBV28; length: 14; size: few; J: TRBJ2-7; CDR3: CASSPTGTPYEQYF; DNA: TGTGCCAGCAGTCCGACAGGGACCCCCTACGAGCAGTACTTC
D: -; V: TRBV4-1; length: 15; size: -; J: TRBJ2-7; CDR3: CASSQAHLNSYEQYF; DNA: TGCGCCAGCAGCCAAGCGCACCTAAACTCCTACGAGCAGTACTTC
D: -; V: TRBV5-6; length: 15; size: -; J: TRBJ2-1; CDR3: CASSLAAISVNEQFF; DNA: TGTGCCAGCAGCTTGGCCGCAATTAGCGTCAATGAGCAGTTCTTC
D: -; V: TRBV5-5; length: 15; size: -; J: TRBJ1-1; CDR3: CASSLVVAPNTEAFF; DNA: TGTGCCAGCAGCTTGGTTGTGGCCCCGAACACTGAAGCTTTCTTT
D: -; V: TRBV13; length: 15; size: -; J: TRBJ1-3; CDR3: CASSPSGFFENTIYF; DNA: TGTGCCAGCAGCCCCTCCGGGTTCTTCGAAAACACCATATATTTT
D: -; V: TRBV7-9; length: 13; size: -; J: TRBJ1-1; CDR3: CASRNRDHTEAFF; DNA: TGTGCCAGCAGAAACAGGGACCACACTGAAGCTTTCTTT
D: -; V: TRBV7-3; length: 18; size: -; J: TRBJ2-6; CDR3: CASSLTRDSLSGANVLTF; DNA: TGTGCCAGCAGCTTAACGCGGGACAGCTTATCTGGGGCCAACGTCCTGACTTTC
D: -; V: TRBV9; length: 16; size: -; J: TRBJ1-1; CDR3: CASSVAAGRGYTEAFF; DNA: TGTGCCAGCAGCGTAGCAGCGGGGAGGGGGTACACTGAAGCTTTCTTT
D: -; V: TRBV27; length: 15; size: once; J: TRBJ1-4; CDR3: CASSRGLATNEKLFF; DNA: TGTGCCAGCAGCAGGGGCCTTGCAACTAATGAAAAACTGTTTTTT
D: TRBD2; V: TRBV19; length: 15; size: -; J: TRBJ2-1; CDR3: CASSIDHLAANEQFF; DNA: TGTGCCAGTAGTATAGACCACCTAGCGGCGAATGAGCAGTTCTTC
D: TRBD1; V: TRBV7-9; length: 17; size: -; J: TRBJ1-1; CDR3: CASSLVTTGLMNTEAFF; DNA: TGTGCCAGCAGCTTAGTCACGACAGGGCTCATGAACACTGAAGCTTTCTTT
D: -; V: TRBV28; length: 12; size: -; J: TRBJ2-5; CDR3: CASSKYRETQYF; DNA: TGTGCCAGCAGCAAGTATCGGGAGACCCAGTACTTC
D: -; V: TRBV6-6; length: 15; size: -; J: TRBJ2-7; CDR3: CASSYSTPGAGEQYF; DNA: TGTGCCAGCAGTTACTCGACACCTGGGGCGGGGGAGCAGTACTTC
D: -; V: TRBV5-1; length: 16; size: -; J: TRBJ2-2; CDR3: CASSLYGGEDTGELFF; DNA: TGCGCCAGCAGCTTATATGGGGGCGAGGACACCGGGGAGCTGTTTTTT
D: TRBD1; V: TRBV28; length: 15; size: -; J: TRBJ2-3; CDR3: CASSLWDRGTDTQYF; DNA: TGTGCCAGCAGTTTATGGGACAGGGGAACAGATACGCAGTATTTT
D: TRBD1; V: TRBV18; length: 13; size: -; J: TRBJ2-3; CDR3: CASSTTGGDTQYF; DNA: TGTGCCAGCTCAACCACAGGGGGGGATACGCAGTATTTT
D: TRBD2; V: TRBV5-4; length: 16; size: few; J: TRBJ2-7; CDR3: CASSRSSGSDLYEQYF; DNA: TGTGCCAGCAGCCGATCGAGCGGGAGTGATTTATACGAGCAGTACTTC